This T cell receptor beta chain came from a study of metastatic and nonmetastatic thyroid tumors. In the study overall: Comparison of repertoires was carried out across blood and tumor or nodule tissue from malignant and benign thyroid patients.

This clone came up many times. CDR3 length: 17 residues. The germline V and J ends were trimmed by 0 bases and 2 bases, with 16 bases remaining between them. CDR1 and CDR2 (germline): MNHEY, SVGEGT. Treatment of any kind had been given to no patient before thyroid surgery. Via MiXCR, TCRdb re-called the PCR reads. Here the sample spans around 65,000 clones, approximately 15% being singletons. This clonotype was sampled from a male donor with papillary thyroid cancer or a benign thyroid nodule (not recorded which). Some clones in this sample may be carry-over from other donors' samples. Sequences were obtained from blood. The V call is TRBV6-2 or TRBV6-3, the J call TRBJ2-5; tentative D call: TRBD2 (7 bases). CDR3 sequence (DNA): TGTGCCAGCAGTTACTCGAATCGGGGGGCATGGCAAGAGACCCAGTACTTC. This codes for CASSYSNRGAWQETQYF.